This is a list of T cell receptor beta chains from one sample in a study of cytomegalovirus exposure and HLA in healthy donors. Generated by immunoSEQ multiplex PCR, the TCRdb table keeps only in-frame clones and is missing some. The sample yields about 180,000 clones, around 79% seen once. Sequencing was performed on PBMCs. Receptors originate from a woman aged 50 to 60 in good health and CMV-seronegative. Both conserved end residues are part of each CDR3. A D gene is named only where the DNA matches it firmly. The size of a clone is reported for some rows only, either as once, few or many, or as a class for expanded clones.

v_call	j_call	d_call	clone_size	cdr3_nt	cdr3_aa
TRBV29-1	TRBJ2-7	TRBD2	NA	TGCAGCGTTGCGGTGGGGGGGAGACTTTCCTACGAGCAGTACTTC	CSVAVGGRLSYEQYF
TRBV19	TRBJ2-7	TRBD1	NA	TGTGCCAGTAGTATCCGGGACAGTGCCTACGAGCAGTACTTC	CASSIRDSAYEQYF
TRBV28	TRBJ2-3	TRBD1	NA	TGTGCCAGCAGTTTCCCCCAGGGGGCGGAAACAGATACGCAGTATTTT	CASSFPQGAETDTQYF
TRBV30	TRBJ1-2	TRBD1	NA	TGTGCCTGGAGCGACCTCGGGACAGGGATGAGCTACACCTTC	CAWSDLGTGMSYTF
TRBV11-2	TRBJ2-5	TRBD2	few	TGTGCCAGCACCCACTGGGCTAGCGGGAGCGGAGAGACCCAGTACTTC	CASTHWASGSGETQYF
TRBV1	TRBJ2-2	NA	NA	TGCACCAGCTTGGACTCAGGTGGGGAGCTGTTTTTT	CTSLDSGGELFF
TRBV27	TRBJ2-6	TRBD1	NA	TGTGCCAGCAGGGGGACAGGGCTCAGCTCTGGGGCCAACGTCCTGACTTTC	CASRGTGLSSGANVLTF
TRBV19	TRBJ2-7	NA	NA	TGTGCCAGTAGTGGGGGGCGGGGGCGCATCTACGAGCAGTACTTC	CASSGGRGRIYEQYF
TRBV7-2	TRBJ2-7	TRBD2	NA	TGTGCCAGCAGCAGCAGCGGGGGGAGCTCCTACGAGCAGTACTTC	CASSSSGGSSYEQYF
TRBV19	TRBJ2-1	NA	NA	TGTGCCAGTAGTATAGACCCGAATGAGCAGTTCTTC	CASSIDPNEQFF
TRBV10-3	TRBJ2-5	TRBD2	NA	TGTGCCATCAGTGAGTCTATTAGCGGGAGTTTGGAGACCCAGTACTTC	CAISESISGSLETQYF
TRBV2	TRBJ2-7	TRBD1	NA	TGTGCCATAGAGGACAGGAACGCCTACGAGCAGTACTTC	CAIEDRNAYEQYF
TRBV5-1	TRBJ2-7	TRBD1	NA	TGCGCCAGCAGCCTTGGCAGGGGGCTTTACGAGCAGTACTTC	CASSLGRGLYEQYF
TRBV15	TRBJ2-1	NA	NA	TGTGCCACCAGCAGAGAGGCTAGTTCCTACAATGAGCAGTTCTTC	CATSREASSYNEQFF
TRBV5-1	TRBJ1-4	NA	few	TGCGCCAGCAACAAGGGGCGGAATGAAAAACTGTTTTTT	CASNKGRNEKLFF
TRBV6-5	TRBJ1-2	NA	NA	TGTGCCAGCATCGGGGGGCTGGATGGCTACACCTTC	CASIGGLDGYTF
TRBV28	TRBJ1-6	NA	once	TGTGCCAGCAGTTGGGCGGGTTATTCACCCCTCCACTTT	CASSWAGYSPLHF
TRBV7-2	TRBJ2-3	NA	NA	TGTGCCAGCAGCTTAGATCATTTTTCAGATACGCAGTATTTT	CASSLDHFSDTQYF
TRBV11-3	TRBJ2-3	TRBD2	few	TGTGCCAGCAGCCGAATGGGGGGACTAGGAGTGGATACGCAGTATTTT	CASSRMGGLGVDTQYF
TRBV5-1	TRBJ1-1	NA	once	TGCGCCAGCAGCTTGTTGGTATCTAGGGGAAACACTGAAGCTTTCTTT	CASSLLVSRGNTEAFF
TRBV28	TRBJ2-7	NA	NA	TGTGCCAGCAGTTCGGGGGGCTTCTACGAGCAGTACTTC	CASSSGGFYEQYF
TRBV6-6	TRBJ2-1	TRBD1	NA	TGTGCCAGCAGTTCGACAGGGGCCGGCTCCTACAATGAGCAGTTCTTC	CASSSTGAGSYNEQFF
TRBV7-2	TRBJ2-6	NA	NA	TGTGCCAGCACGTTATCTGGGGCCAACGTCCTGACTTTC	CASTLSGANVLTF
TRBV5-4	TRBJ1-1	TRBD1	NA	TGTGCCAGCAGTCCCCCGGAGGGGGCTAGTGAAGCTTTCTTT	CASSPPEGASEAFF
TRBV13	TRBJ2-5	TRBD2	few	TGTGCCAGCAGCTTATGGGGTAGCGGGGGTTTAGAGACCCAGTACTTC	CASSLWGSGGLETQYF
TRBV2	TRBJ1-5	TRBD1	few	TGTGCCAGCAGCGACAGGGTTAGCAATCAGCCCCAGCATTTT	CASSDRVSNQPQHF
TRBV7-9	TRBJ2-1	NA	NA	TGTGCCAGCAGCTTGGGCGGGGTCGGGTCACGCAATGAGCAGTTCTTC	CASSLGGVGSRNEQFF
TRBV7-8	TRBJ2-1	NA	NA	TGTGCCAGCAGCATAGCCCACGGGACTTTGAATGATGAGCAGTTCTTC	CASSIAHGTLNDEQFF
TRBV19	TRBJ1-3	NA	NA	TGTGCCAGTAGTATCTGGCGGACAGGAAACACCATATATTTT	CASSIWRTGNTIYF
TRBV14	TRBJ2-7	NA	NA	TGTGCCAGCAGCCAGGATCTCGGGTCCTACGAGCAGTACTTC	CASSQDLGSYEQYF
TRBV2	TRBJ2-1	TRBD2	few	TGTGCGGGAGGGTTATACAATGAGCAGTTCTTC	CAGGLYNEQFF
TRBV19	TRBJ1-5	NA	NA	TGTGCCAGTAGGAGGTCGAGCCAGGGCCGAAATCAGCCCCAGCATTTT	CASRRSSQGRNQPQHF
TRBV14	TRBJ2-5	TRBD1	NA	TGTGCCAGCAGCCCTGCGATGAGGGGGCAGACCCAGTACTTC	CASSPAMRGQTQYF
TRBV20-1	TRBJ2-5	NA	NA	TGCAGTGCCAGTAGCTTAGGGGCCCAGTACTTC	CSASSLGAQYF
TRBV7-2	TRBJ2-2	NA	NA	TGTGCCAGCAGCCGATCGACAGAGAACACCGGGGAGCTGTTTTTT	CASSRSTENTGELFF
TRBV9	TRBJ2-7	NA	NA	TGTGCCAGCAGCGCCGCCCCCGGGAACGGCTACGAGCAGTACTTC	CASSAAPGNGYEQYF
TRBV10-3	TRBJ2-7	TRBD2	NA	TGTGCCATCAGTGAGTATAGCGGGAGCGGGTACGAGCAGTACTTC	CAISEYSGSGYEQYF
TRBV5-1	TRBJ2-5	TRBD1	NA	TGCGCCAGCAGCTTGGGACAGGGTATGGAGACCCAGTACTTC	CASSLGQGMETQYF
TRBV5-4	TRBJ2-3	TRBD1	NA	TGTGCCAGCAGTTATCCGGGACAGGGGACCACAGATACGCAGTATTTT	CASSYPGQGTTDTQYF
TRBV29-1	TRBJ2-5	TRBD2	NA	TGCAGCGTTTCAGGACTAGGCGGGGAGACCCAGTACTTC	CSVSGLGGETQYF
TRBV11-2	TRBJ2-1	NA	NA	TGTGCCAGCAGCCGGAGGACGGGAGAGGCCAATGAGCAGTTCTTC	CASSRRTGEANEQFF
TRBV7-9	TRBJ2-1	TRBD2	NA	TGTGCCAGCAGCTTAGAGATTTTAGGAGCGGGAGGGACCTACAATGAGCAGTTCTTC	CASSLEILGAGGTYNEQFF
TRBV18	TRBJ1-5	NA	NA	TGTGCCAGCTCACCGGCGGGACTGTCCAATCAGCCCCAGCATTTT	CASSPAGLSNQPQHF
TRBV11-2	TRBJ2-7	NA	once	TGTGCCAGCAGCCTACGGGTGAGCTCCTACGAGCAGTACTTC	CASSLRVSSYEQYF
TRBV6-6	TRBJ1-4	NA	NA	TGTGCCAGCAGTTATCATCCGGGGGGTAATGAAAAACTGTTTTTT	CASSYHPGGNEKLFF
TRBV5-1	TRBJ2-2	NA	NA	TGCGCCAGCAGCTTGTCGGTGGGCTTTACGAACACCGGGGAGCTGTTTTTT	CASSLSVGFTNTGELFF
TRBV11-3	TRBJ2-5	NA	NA	TGTGCCAGCAGCGCGAATGGGTTGCGGGGAGAGACCCAGTACTTC	CASSANGLRGETQYF
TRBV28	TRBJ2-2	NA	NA	TGTGCCAGCAGTTCGCCGGGGAGCACCGGGGAGCTGTTTTTT	CASSSPGSTGELFF
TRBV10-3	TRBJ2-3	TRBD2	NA	TGTGCCATCAGTGAGTCGGGGGGGACTAGCACAGATACGCAGTATTTT	CAISESGGTSTDTQYF
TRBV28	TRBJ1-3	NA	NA	TGTGCCAGCAGGCCCCAGGGCTCTGGAAACACCATATATTTT	CASRPQGSGNTIYF
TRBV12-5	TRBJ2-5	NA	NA	TGTGCTAGTGGTTTGGTACAAAGGGGCAGGGAGACCCAGTACTTC	CASGLVQRGRETQYF
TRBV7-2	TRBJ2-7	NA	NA	TGTGCCAGCAGCTTAGAGTCGGGGACCTACGAGCAGTACTTC	CASSLESGTYEQYF
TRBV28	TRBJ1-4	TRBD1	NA	TGTGCCAGCAGTCCTCCGGGACAGCAGAATGAAAAACTGTTTTTT	CASSPPGQQNEKLFF
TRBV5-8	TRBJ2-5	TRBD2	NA	TGTGCCAGCAGCTTCCGACACCCCTTCATCGGGGGGCAAGAGACCCAGTACTTC	CASSFRHPFIGGQETQYF
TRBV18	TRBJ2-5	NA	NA	TGTGCCAGCTCACCCGAAGAGACCCAGTACTTC	CASSPEETQYF
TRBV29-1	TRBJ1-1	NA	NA	TGCAGCGTTCAAAGCGCTGAAGCTTTCTTT	CSVQSAEAFF